The 27 T cell receptor beta chains below come from one sample, sequenced in a study of blood T cell repertoires in COVID-19. Generated by immunoSEQ multiplex PCR, the TCRdb table keeps only in-frame clones and is missing some. Of some 50,000 clones listed, roughly nine tenths were seen once; the top ten hold roughly 8%. The sequenced sample was peripheral blood. The origin of the receptors is a woman in her sixties or seventies with active COVID-19.

This chain joins TRBV3-1 (or the pseudogene TRBV3-2) and TRBJ1-2; 7 positions match TRBD1. The CDR3 contains 15 residues. With V trimmed by 5 bases and J by 8 bases, 14 bases remained unmatched. Looked up from germline, CDR1 is LGHDT and CDR2 is YNNKEL (reference sequence). This CDR3 reads CASSVHHDRVQGYTF. In DNA form, the CDR3 reads TGTGCCAGCAGCGTCCATCATGACAGGGTCCAAGGCTACACCTTC.

The V and J genes are TRBV10-3 and TRBJ2-1; the D gene is possibly TRBD2 (5 bases). Trimming took off 10 bases at V and 3 bases at J, with 19 bases between the two ends. Germline values: CDR1 ENHRY, CDR2 SYGVKD. The CDR3 is 15 amino acids. DNA of the CDR3: TGTGCCACCACGATGCCCAGCGGAAGCTACAATGAGCAGTTCTTC. Translated: CATTMPSGSYNEQFF.

This chain joins TRBV4-1 and TRBJ2-1; 9 bases map to TRBD2. The germline V gene has CDR1 MGHRA and CDR2 YSYEKL. Trimming removed 1 base from V and 7 bases from J; junction bases left unmatched: 8. The CDR3 totals 16 residues. DNA of the CDR3: TGCGCCAGCAGCCAAGGACGCGGGAGGGCCAGAAATGAGCAGTTCTTC. Translation: CASSQGRGRARNEQFF.

This chain joins TRBV5-8 and TRBJ2-5, with D perhaps TRBD1 (6 bases). Germline V gene data show CDR1 as SGHTS and CDR2 as YDEGEE. The CDR3 covers 13 residues. V was shortened by 3 bases and J by 1 base, with 7 bases between the two germline ends. The CDR3 sequence: CASSWTAQETQYF. DNA of the CDR3: TGTGCCAGCAGCTGGACAGCCCAAGAGACCCAGTACTTC.

The chain has TRBV7-3 and TRBJ2-1; 10 bases match TRBD1. The CDR3 contains 15 residues. Germline CDR1 is SGHTA and CDR2 is FQGTGA. The trim removed 7 bases at V and 7 bases at J, leaving 10 bases unmatched. CDR3 sequence (DNA): TGTGCCAGCAACCCGGGGACAGGGGAGGGGAATGAGCAGTTCTTC. As protein: CASNPGTGEGNEQFF.

The chain uses TRBV28 and TRBJ1-1; TRBD1 is a possible D gene (5 bases). With 3 bases removed from V and 0 bases from J, the gap between germline ends came to 17 bases. The CDR3 consists of 17 residues. Germline V gene sequence: CDR1 MDHEN, CDR2 SYDVKM. For the CDR3, the DNA is TGTGCCAGCAGTTTGTGGTCAGGGTTGGGGATGAACACTGAAGCTTTCTTT. It encodes CASSLWSGLGMNTEAFF.

V usage is TRBV4-1 and J usage is TRBJ2-7, with D perhaps matching TRBD2 (6 bases). CDR3 length: 16 residues. CDR1 is MGHRA, CDR2 YSYEKL, per germline. V lost 2 bases and J 2 bases, leaving 16 bases between the germline ends. The CDR3 DNA sequence: TGCGCCAGCAGCCAAACCGGGTCTGGCGGGGCCTACGAGCAGTACTTC. Translated: CASSQTGSGGAYEQYF.

The chain is built from TRBV10-3 and TRBJ1-1; perhaps TRBD1 as D (5 bases). The V gene lost 4 bases and the J gene lost 3 bases, with 9 bases spanning the gap. CDR3 length: 13 amino acids. Germline V CDR1 and CDR2: ENHRY, SYGVKD. This CDR3 reads CAISATGYTEAFF. The CDR3 DNA reads as TGTGCCATCAGTGCTACAGGTTACACTGAAGCTTTCTTT.

Of note for this clone: Other nucleotide sequences from this sample produce the same CDR3. The CDR3 DNA reads TGCGCCAGCAGCTTGGTAGGGGGACAAGAGACCCAGTACTTC. The encoded protein is CASSLVGGQETQYF. This chain links TRBV5-1 with TRBJ2-5; perhaps TRBD1 as D (6 bases). Germline V CDR1 and CDR2: SGHRS, YFSETQ. Trimming took off 0 bases at V and 2 bases at J, with 8 bases between the two ends. CDR3 length: 14 residues.

The chain combines TRBV6-2 or TRBV6-3 with TRBJ2-3, with 7 bases matching TRBD2. The J segment lost 5 bases and the V segment lost 5 bases, leaving 16 bases of the junction unmatched. The V gene's germline CDR1 is MNHEY and CDR2 SVGEGT. This CDR3 comprises 17 residues. The CDR3 sequence is CASSTPRLSGIRDTQYF. The CDR3 bases are TGTGCCAGCAGTACCCCGCGTTTGAGCGGGATTAGAGATACGCAGTATTTT.

This clone was seen only once. The chain uses TRBV28 and TRBJ2-3; 12 positions agree with TRBD1. CDR3 length: 16 amino acids. V was clipped by 4 bases and J by 5 bases; unmatched bases: 7. Germline V lookup: CDR1 MDHEN, CDR2 SYDVKM. The CDR3 sequence: CASSSSGTGGRDTQYF. DNA of the CDR3: TGTGCCAGCAGTTCCTCCGGGACAGGGGGCCGAGATACGCAGTATTTT.

The chain links TRBV27 to TRBJ2-1; 7 bases align to TRBD2. V lost 6 bases to trimming and J lost 7 bases; unmatched junction nucleotides: 12. The germline V gene encodes CDR1 MNHEY and CDR2 SMNVEV (reference sequence). This CDR3 has 15 amino acids. The CDR3 loop reads CASSIWAGVLNEQFF. For the CDR3, the DNA is TGTGCCAGCAGCATCTGGGCGGGAGTGCTAAATGAGCAGTTCTTC.

J is TRBJ2-2 and V is TRBV18; 7 bases line up with TRBD2. CDR1 and CDR2 (germline): KGHSH, LQKENI. V was clipped by 3 bases and J by 2 bases; unmatched bases: 6. This CDR3 spans 16 amino acids. The CDR3, as DNA: TGTGCCAGCTCACCGGCCCTAGCGGCCAACACCGGGGAGCTGTTTTTT. This codes for CASSPALAANTGELFF.

Here the CDR3 DNA reads TGTGCCAGCAGTTATTCCGGGAAGGGTTTTACCTACGAGCAGTACTTC. Residues: CASSYSGKGFTYEQYF. The genes are TRBV6-5 and TRBJ2-7; tentative D call: TRBD2 (5 bases). This CDR3 comprises 16 residues. The V gene lost 3 bases and the J gene lost 2 bases, with 17 bases spanning the gap. Germline V gene sequence: CDR1 MNHEY, CDR2 SVGAGI.

The chain employs TRBV5-1 and TRBJ2-7, with TRBD1 matching over 7 bases. V shed 2 bases and J 0 bases; nucleotides not matched to a gene: 8. The germline gives CDR1 SGHRS, CDR2 YFSETQ. CDR3 length equals 16 residues. The CDR3 loop is CASSFSRGSTSYEQYF. CDR3 DNA: TGCGCCAGCAGCTTCTCCAGGGGGTCAACCTCCTACGAGCAGTACTTC.

The chain uses TRBV28 and TRBJ2-5, with D possibly matching TRBD2 (5 bases). CDR1 and CDR2 from the germline V gene are MDHEN and SYDVKM. V shed 6 bases and J shed 3 bases, with 17 bases lying between them. The CDR3 has 15 residues. The CDR3 DNA is TGTGCCAGCAGGAGGGTCGATGGGAATGAAGAGACCCAGTACTTC. This gives the protein CASRRVDGNEETQYF.

The chain links TRBV4-1 to TRBJ2-2; 8 positions match TRBD1. The CDR3 consists of 17 residues. From germline, CDR1 is MGHRA and CDR2 YSYEKL. Trimming cost V 4 bases and J 2 bases; bases outside gene matches: 9. Here the CDR3 DNA reads TGCGCCAGCAGCCCCCATGGGACAGGACGAAACACCGGGGAGCTGTTTTTT. It translates to CASSPHGTGRNTGELFF.

The chain uses TRBV2 and TRBJ1-6, with D possibly being TRBD1 (5 bases). The germline CDR1 and CDR2 sequences are SNHLY and FYNNEI. The V and J ends lost 4 bases and 0 bases respectively, with 7 bases between them. The CDR3 runs 15 residues. The CDR3 is CASSADSSYNSPLHF. CDR3 coding DNA: TGTGCCAGCAGTGCTGACAGCTCCTATAATTCACCCCTCCACTTT.

The chain recombines TRBV7-3 with TRBJ2-7; 12 nucleotides match TRBD2. This CDR3 is built from 15 residues. J was trimmed by 2 bases and V by 5 bases; bases with no gene match: 4. The germline V gene encodes CDR1 SGHTA and CDR2 FQGTGA. This CDR3 is CASSTGLAGPYEQYF. CDR3 sequence (DNA): TGTGCCAGCAGCACGGGACTAGCGGGCCCCTACGAGCAGTACTTC. Full variable domain (rest looked up from reference TRBV7-3 and TRBJ2-7): GAGVSQTPSNKVTEKGKYVELRCDPISGHTALYWYRQSLGQGPEFLIYFQGTGAADDSGLPNDRFFAVRPEGSVSTLKIQRTERGDSAVYLCASSTGLAGPYEQYFGPGTRLTVT.

V gene TRBV10-3 combines with J gene TRBJ1-1, with D unclear. The CDR3 sequence is 15 residues long. CDR1 ENHRY and CDR2 SYGVKD come from the germline V gene. The V end was cut by 6 bases, the J end by 2 bases, with 16 bases between. CDR3: CAISPFDGKNTEAFF. The DNA for the CDR3 is TGTGCCATCAGCCCTTTCGACGGGAAAAACACTGAAGCTTTCTTT.

The V gene is TRBV7-3, the J gene TRBJ2-1, with D perhaps TRBD2 (6 bases). From germline, CDR1 is SGHTA and CDR2 FQGTGA. CDR3 length: 15 amino acids. Trimming pared 4 bases from V and 7 bases from J, leaving 17 bases between. CDR3 DNA sequence: TGTGCCAGCAGCTCCGGGACTCCAAAGGGGAATGAGCAGTTCTTC. It codes for CASSSGTPKGNEQFF.

The V gene is TRBV27, the J gene TRBJ2-7; D not resolved. Germline CDR1 reads MNHEY; CDR2 reads SMNVEV (reference sequence). CDR3 size: 13 residues. V was pared by 3 bases and J by 3 bases, with 9 bases between. CDR3 amino acids: CASSFQVSYEQYF. In nucleotides, the CDR3 is TGTGCCAGCAGTTTCCAGGTTAGCTACGAGCAGTACTTC.

This chain links TRBV28 with TRBJ2-3; the D is unclear. Per the germline V gene, CDR1 is MDHEN and CDR2 is SYDVKM. V was shortened by 7 bases and J by 0 bases, with 5 bases between the two germline ends. CDR3 length equals 12 residues. This chain's CDR3 is CASMSSTDTQYF. The CDR3 DNA sequence: TGTGCCAGCATGAGCAGCACAGATACGCAGTATTTT.

The chain is built from TRBV19 and TRBJ2-2; 14 nucleotides match TRBD2. The CDR3 spans 16 residues. The germline gives CDR1 LNHDA, CDR2 SQIVND (reference sequence). V lost 6 bases, J lost 6 bases, and 6 bases stayed unmatched. CDR3 sequence (DNA): TGTGCCAGTAGCTCGGGACTAGCGGGAGAAGCCGGGGAGCTGTTTTTT. Amino acid sequence: CASSSGLAGEAGELFF.

The rearrangement links TRBV10-2 to TRBJ2-3, with D possibly being TRBD2 (5 bases). This CDR3 has 11 residues. Germline loops: CDR1 WSHSY, CDR2 SAAADI. The V gene lost 8 bases and the J gene lost 6 bases, with 9 bases spanning the gap. CDR3 region: CASGLLDTQYF. The CDR3 region has the DNA TGCGCCAGCGGACTTTTGGATACGCAGTATTTT.

This rearrangement joins TRBV5-1 to TRBJ2-1; D uncertain. Germline CDR1 reads SGHRS; CDR2 reads YFSETQ. Trimming left V 0 bases short and J 6 bases short, with 16 bases between. CDR3 length: 16 amino acids. For the CDR3, the DNA is TGCGCCAGCAGCTTGGCCCCGGTCCCCTCGGGCAATGAGCAGTTCTTC. Translation: CASSLAPVPSGNEQFF.

The chain joins TRBV5-1 to TRBJ2-1; 9 bases match TRBD1. J gave up 8 bases and V 0 bases, and 3 bases lay outside the gene matches. Germline CDR1 SGHRS, CDR2 YFSETQ. The CDR3 extends over 14 amino acids. CDR3 sequence: CASSLGQGGDEQFF. CDR3 DNA sequence: TGCGCCAGCAGCTTGGGACAGGGGGGCGATGAGCAGTTCTTC.